These 25 T cell receptor beta chains originate from one sample sequenced in a study of human T cells and chemical hapten exposure. Noted time point: patch test 1, 2 weeks after DPC sensitization. Specified treatment: therapeutic diphenylcyclopropenone sensitization with weekly scalp DPC. TCRdb redid the calling of the RACE reads with MiXCR, one entry per CDR3 protein. This table holds 75,000 to 90,000 distinct CDR3 sequences, about a tenth found once. The specimen was whole blood, collected in connection with sensitization to the hapten diphenylcyclopropenone (DPC). The origin of the receptors is a woman aged 45-65 years with alopecia areata. Some clones in this sample may be carry-over from other donors' samples.

This clonotype was detected only a few times. For the CDR3, the DNA is TGTGCCAGCAGCTTAGGGGGCTTTAGTTACGAGCAGTACTTC. This gives the protein CASSLGGFSYEQYF. The rearrangement joins TRBV13 to TRBJ2-7; D remains ambiguous. The V gene lost 0 bases and the J gene lost 4 bases, with 10 bases spanning the gap. This CDR3 region has 14 residues. Germline values: CDR1 PRHDT, CDR2 FYEKMQ (reference sequence).

This clonotype has more than one count but fewer than ten. The gene calls are TRBV12-3 or TRBV12-4 and TRBJ1-3; perhaps TRBD1 as D (5 bases). This CDR3 is built from 14 residues. V lost 6 bases, J lost 0 bases, and 9 bases lay in between. CDR3 sequence (DNA): TGTGCCAGCAGGGTACAGGTCTCTGGAAACACCATATATTTT. It is translated as CASRVQVSGNTIYF.

V is TRBV7-8 and J is TRBJ1-3; D possibly corresponds to TRBD1 (6 bases). This CDR3 is built from 14 residues. Trimming took off 5 bases at V and 4 bases at J, with 12 bases between the two ends. From germline, CDR1 is SGHVS and CDR2 FQNEAQ. CDR3 in amino acids: CASSPDRIGNTIYF. For the CDR3, the DNA is TGTGCCAGCAGCCCGGACAGAATCGGAAACACCATATATTTT. The whole variable domain, remainder taken from reference TRBV7-8 and TRBJ1-3, is GAGVSQSPRYKVAKRGQDVALRCDPISGHVSLFWYQQALGQGPEFLTYFQNEAQLDKSGLPSDRFFAERPEGSVSTLKIQRTQQEDSAVYLCASSPDRIGNTIYFGEGSWLTVV.

This clonotype has more than one count but fewer than ten. V is TRBV7-9 and J is TRBJ1-5, with D perhaps matching TRBD1 (6 bases). CDR1 and CDR2 (germline): SEHNR, FQNEAQ (reference sequence). There are 12 residues in the CDR3. Trimming pared 9 bases from V and 9 bases from J, leaving 15 bases between. CDR3 region: CASSGGGGPQHF. The DNA of the CDR3 is TGTGCCAGTTCTGGGGGCGGCGGGCCCCAGCATTTT.

The chain links TRBV6-5 to TRBJ1-1; D call uncertain. Germline-derived CDR1 and CDR2 are MNHEY and SVGAGI. The CDR3 covers 15 residues. Between the trimmed V and J ends, which lost 1 base and 0 bases, there was a span of 9 bases. The CDR3 region is CASSYYAALNTEAFF. CDR3 bases: TGTGCCAGCAGTTACTACGCAGCCCTGAACACTGAAGCTTTCTTT.

This clonotype has at least ten counts. The chain links TRBV29-1 to TRBJ2-1; D unresolved. The CDR3 consists of 10 residues. V lost 7 bases and J lost 9, with 10 bases in between. Germline CDR1 SQVTM, CDR2 ANQGSEA. The CDR3 reads CSALLFEQFF. The CDR3 coding sequence is TGCAGCGCCCTCTTATTTGAGCAGTTCTTC.

This clonotype appeared a single time. The chain recombines TRBV28 with TRBJ2-1; D remains ambiguous. Per the germline V gene, CDR1 is MDHEN and CDR2 is SYDVKM. The CDR3 is made up of 11 amino acids. The V and J ends lost 7 bases and 10 bases respectively, with 11 bases between them. In DNA, the CDR3 is TGTGCCAGCATCGCCAATTGGGAGCAGTTCTTC. This translates into CASIANWEQFF.

V usage is TRBV20-1 and J usage is TRBJ2-3; no firm D call. Germline CDR1 reads DFQATT; CDR2 reads SNEGSKA (reference sequence). The CDR3 sequence is 14 residues long. Trimming shortened V by 6 bases and J by 1 base, and 14 bases separated the two germline ends. As DNA, the CDR3 is TGCAGTGCAAACTGGGCCGAGCGCACAGATACGCAGTATTTT. It specifies CSANWAERTDTQYF.

The genes are TRBV20-1 and TRBJ1-2; 8 bases align to TRBD1. V trimming: 5 bases; J trimming: 4 bases; junction bases outside the gene matches: 6. CDR3 length equals 13 residues. Germline V gene lookup returns CDR1 DFQATT and CDR2 SNEGSKA (reference sequence). The chain's CDR3 is CSALGQAGYGYTF. CDR3 DNA: TGCAGTGCTCTGGGACAGGCTGGCTATGGCTACACCTTC.

This chain links TRBV11-2 with TRBJ1-6; the D gene is possibly TRBD1 (5 bases). The germline CDR1 and CDR2 sequences are SGHAT and FQNNGV. The CDR3 runs to 12 residues. Trimming left V 5 bases short and J 13 bases short, with 12 bases between. The CDR3 reads CASSPSGGPLHF. Written as DNA, the CDR3 is TGTGCCAGCAGCCCGTCCGGGGGTCCCCTCCACTTT.

The genes are TRBV14 and TRBJ2-5; a weak D match, TRBD1 (5 bases). From germline, CDR1 is SGHDN and CDR2 FVKESK. V was cut by 1 base and J by 1 base, with 7 bases left in between. CDR3 length: 14 amino acids. CDR3 loop: CASSQVRGQETQYF. The CDR3 DNA follows: TGTGCCAGCAGCCAAGTTAGGGGCCAAGAGACCCAGTACTTC. The full variable domain, rest sourced from reference TRBV14 and TRBJ2-5, is EAGVTQFPSHSVIEKGQTVTLRCDPISGHDNLYWYRRVMGKEIKFLLHFVKESKQDESGMPNNRFLAERTGGTYSTLKVQPAELEDSGVYFCASSQVRGQETQYFGPGTRLLVL.

The V call is TRBV29-1, the J call TRBJ2-5; perhaps TRBD2 as D (5 bases). Germline CDR1 reads SQVTM; CDR2 reads ANQGSEA. The ends were cut back, 2 bases at V and 1 base at J, with 8 bases in the middle. The CDR3 covers 13 residues. The DNA for the CDR3 is TGCAGCGTTGAAAGGAGGACCCAAGAGACCCAGTACTTC. Its translation is CSVERRTQETQYF.

The chain carries TRBV27 and TRBJ2-7, with TRBD2 identical over 14 bases. V lost 5 bases, J lost 4 bases, and 7 bases stayed unmatched. Per germline, CDR1 MNHEY and CDR2 SMNVEV (reference sequence). This CDR3 region has 16 residues. The chain's CDR3 is CASSGPGLAGVYEQYF. The DNA for the CDR3 is TGTGCCAGCAGTGGACCGGGACTAGCGGGAGTATACGAGCAGTACTTC.

This clonotype was observed a handful of times. This chain connects TRBV5-1 to TRBJ2-7, with 7 bases lining up with TRBD1. From germline, CDR1 is SGHRS and CDR2 YFSETQ. V was clipped by 4 bases and J by 0 bases; unmatched bases: 7. The CDR3 is 15 amino acids. The CDR3 region is CASSTGQEFSYEQYF. The CDR3, as DNA: TGCGCCAGCAGCACCGGACAGGAGTTCTCCTACGAGCAGTACTTC.

This clonotype was picked up a small number of times. The chain carries TRBV6-1 and TRBJ1-6; D is undetermined. The CDR3 length is 14 residues. Germline V gene sequence: CDR1 MNHNS, CDR2 SASEGT. V lost 5 bases and J 5 bases, leaving 10 bases between the germline ends. The CDR3: CASSPRAHNSPLHF. CDR3 nucleotide sequence: TGTGCCAGCAGTCCTCGGGCCCATAATTCACCCCTCCACTTT.

A few counts support this clonotype. CDR3 DNA sequence: TGTGCCATCAGTGAGTTTCGGACTGGCACTTACGAGCAGTACTTC. Amino acid sequence: CAISEFRTGTYEQYF. The chain has TRBV10-3 and TRBJ2-7; possible D gene TRBD2, 5 bases. Trimming removed 1 base at V and 4 bases at J, with 14 bases between. Per the germline V gene, CDR1 is ENHRY and CDR2 is SYGVKD. The CDR3 is 15 residues long.

The table lists this clonotype with many counts. CDR3 in DNA: TGTGCCAGCAGCTCAGACAGGTCCTATTCACCCCTCCACTTT. Its translation is CASSSDRSYSPLHF. This chain connects TRBV7-8 to TRBJ1-6; tentative D call: TRBD1 (6 bases). The germline gives CDR1 SGHVS, CDR2 FQNEAQ. The CDR3 totals 14 residues. V was pared by 4 bases and J by 8 bases, with 12 bases between. Full variable domain (rest looked up from reference TRBV7-8 and TRBJ1-6): GAGVSQSPRYKVAKRGQDVALRCDPISGHVSLFWYQQALGQGPEFLTYFQNEAQLDKSGLPSDRFFAERPEGSVSTLKIQRTQQEDSAVYLCASSSDRSYSPLHFGNGTRLTVT.

V and J are TRBV7-9 and TRBJ1-4; D gene unclear. The CDR3 is 15 residues long. Germline V lookup: CDR1 SEHNR, CDR2 FQNEAQ (reference sequence). V was cut by 5 bases and J by 5 bases, with 15 bases left in between. CDR3 loop: CASSPLEGLNEKLFF. CDR3 nucleotide sequence: TGTGCCAGCAGCCCCCTTGAAGGGTTGAATGAAAAACTGTTTTTT.

This clonotype was observed many times. The rearrangement joins TRBV18 to TRBJ2-5; D is unclear. Trimming removed 6 bases from V and 5 bases from J, with 13 bases in between. Per germline, CDR1 KGHSH and CDR2 LQKENI. This CDR3 is built from 13 residues. The CDR3 DNA sequence: TGTGCCAGCTCCCTGAGTAACCTGGAGACCCAGTACTTC. Translation: CASSLSNLETQYF.

A few counts support this clonotype. The V call is TRBV18, the J call TRBJ1-1; TRBD1 agrees at 7 bases. Trimming took 0 bases from V and 10 from J; bases not matched to a gene: 8. CDR3 length equals 14 residues. CDR1 KGHSH and CDR2 LQKENI come from the germline V gene. CDR3 sequence reads: CASSPPTGINGAFF. The CDR3 DNA reads TGTGCCAGCTCACCACCGACAGGGATAAACGGAGCTTTCTTT.

The chain combines TRBV20-1 with TRBJ2-3; 8 nucleotides match TRBD2. The CDR3 has 15 amino acids. The V gene end was trimmed by 2 bases and the J gene end by 2 bases; junction bases not matched to a gene: 6. Germline V gives CDR1 DFQATT, CDR2 SNEGSKA (reference sequence). As DNA, the CDR3 is TGCAGTGCTAGAATCGCTAGCGGGTACACAGATACGCAGTATTTT. Residues: CSARIASGYTDTQYF.

The chain is built from TRBV20-1 and TRBJ2-7; 10 bases align to TRBD2. CDR1 is DFQATT, CDR2 SNEGSKA, per germline (reference sequence). J was trimmed by 3 bases and V by 4 bases; bases with no gene match: 6. The CDR3 is 14 amino acids. The CDR3 spells CSAIAGGMDYEQYF. CDR3 nucleotide sequence: TGCAGTGCTATAGCGGGAGGTATGGACTACGAGCAGTACTTC.

In this sample, this clonotype turned up many times. CDR3: CASTGGDRNQPQHF. The CDR3 coding sequence is TGTGCCAGCACGGGGGGGGATCGCAATCAGCCCCAGCATTTT. This chain connects TRBV2 to TRBJ1-5; possibly TRBD1 for D (5 bases). The germline V gene encodes CDR1 SNHLY and CDR2 FYNNEI. The CDR3 consists of 14 residues. V lost 7 bases and J 2 bases, leaving 12 bases between the germline ends.

V usage is TRBV29-1 and J usage is TRBJ1-4; TRBD1 matches 8 bases. The CDR3 is 14 residues long. V was pared by 6 bases and J by 7 bases, with 10 bases of the junction left unmatched. CDR1 SQVTM and CDR2 ANQGSEA come from the germline V gene. The CDR3 is CSVARQGKTEKLFF. CDR3 in DNA: TGCAGCGTCGCCCGACAGGGGAAGACTGAAAAACTGTTTTTT.

V is TRBV6-2 or TRBV6-3 and J is TRBJ2-7, with TRBD1 matching 10 bases. Looked up from germline, CDR1 is MNHEY and CDR2 is SVGEGT. This CDR3 is built from 14 residues. J lost 4 bases, V lost 2 bases, and 2 bases had no gene match. CDR3 amino acids: CASSYRDRGYEQYF. CDR3 sequence (DNA): TGTGCCAGCAGTTACCGGGACAGGGGATACGAGCAGTACTTC.